This T cell receptor (beta chain) was found in a study of Ad26.COV2.S vaccination and SARS-CoV-2 variants. Across the whole study: In the COV1001 trial, the donor was in the Ad26.COV2.S arm. Into the muscle, Ad26.COV2.S was dosed once or twice, 56 days apart.

As regards this clone: Its antigen is not known.

Treatment indicated: about 20 received Ad26.COV2.S at low or high dose, single or two shots; 5 received placebo; per-sample allocation not given. Material that was analyzed had been drawn on day 63 after the first vaccine or placebo injection. In the vaccine, an Ad26 vector expressed the SARS-CoV-2 spike of the Wuhan strain. Repertoires were generated with immunoSEQ multiplex PCR, while TCRdb's copy carries only in-frame clones and drops some. There are approximately 240,000 clones in the sample; approximately 88% occur only once, and about 10% lies in the top ten. The study, taken as a whole, reports: Vaccine recipients and placebo recipients showed similar non-spike TCR breadth.

CDR3 length equals 14 residues. The germline CDR1 and CDR2 sequences are MNHEY and SMNVEV (reference sequence). V was clipped by 3 bases and J by 4 bases, with 11 bases between them. The clonotype was recovered from a person between 18 and 65 years old who received the Ad26.COV2.S COVID-19 vaccine or a placebo. This specimen consisted of peripheral blood, obtained in a trial of Ad26.COV2.S vaccine versus placebo. J is TRBJ2-3 and V is TRBV27; D may be TRBD2 (7 bases). The CDR3 protein is CASSFGGASDTQYF. The CDR3 nucleotides are TGTGCCAGCAGTTTTGGGGGGGCCTCAGATACGCAGTATTTT.